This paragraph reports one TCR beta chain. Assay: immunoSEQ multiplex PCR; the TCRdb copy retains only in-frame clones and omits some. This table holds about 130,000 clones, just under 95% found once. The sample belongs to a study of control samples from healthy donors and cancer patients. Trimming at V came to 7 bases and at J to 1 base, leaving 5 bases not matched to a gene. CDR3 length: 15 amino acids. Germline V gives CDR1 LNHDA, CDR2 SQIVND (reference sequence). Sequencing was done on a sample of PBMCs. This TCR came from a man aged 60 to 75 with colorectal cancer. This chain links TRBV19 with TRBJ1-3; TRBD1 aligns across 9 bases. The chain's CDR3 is CASTRDRASGNTIYF. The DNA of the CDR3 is TGTGCCAGTACCAGGGACAGGGCTTCTGGAAACACCATATATTTT.